The entry below describes one T cell receptor beta chain. The cohort comprised adults aged about 18 to 100 years residing in approximately 22 US areas. Two negative PCRs, clearance, or symptom resolution characterized the recovered Cohort 3 donors. Methods used by the authors: Reference gene primer amplification gave nucleated cell count estimates. Sequencing used immunoSEQ multiplex PCR; TCRdb keeps in-frame clones, though not all of them. The V and J calls and clone size come from that table; D and trimming were worked out from the DNA. The data hold 450,000 to 500,000 clones, with approximately 90% observed a single time. This entry comes from a study of blood T cell repertoires in COVID-19. Study-level information: T cells, B-cell-depleted T cells, or PBMCs provided the cDNA or gDNA that served as material.

This sequence was found in a woman between 18 and 29 years old who had recovered from COVID-19. Sequencing used PBMCs or T cells enriched from blood (not recorded which).

The CDR3 sequence is CASSEMIAVEETQYF. CDR3 sequence (DNA): TGTGCCAGCAGCGAAATGATTGCGGTGGAAGAGACCCAGTACTTC. The genes are TRBV3-1 (or the pseudogene TRBV3-2) and TRBJ2-5, with unresolved D. The V gene lost 5 bases and the J gene lost 3 bases, with 16 bases spanning the gap. From germline, CDR1 is LGHDT and CDR2 YNNKEL (reference sequence). This CDR3 is built from 15 residues.